This T cell receptor (beta chain) was observed in a study of PD-L1 blockade in urothelial cancer. Points from the study as a whole: Tumor-infiltrating T lymphocytes were more abundant in patients with durable benefit. Clones that were tumor-associated expanded more in the blood of durable-benefit patients at 3 weeks.

This clone occurred many times. Its antigen is still unknown. The sample carries other DNA sequences with the same CDR3. Scientists quantified FFPE tumor DNA, relying on amplified housekeeping genes. Sequencing used immunoSEQ multiplex PCR; TCRdb keeps in-frame clones, though not all of them. This repertoire shows about 35,000 clones, about a third found once; its top ten account for around 9%. CDR3 length: 14 amino acids. The V gene's germline CDR1 is SGHNT and CDR2 YENEEA. V lost 2 bases and J 6 bases, leaving 8 bases between the germline ends. V usage is TRBV11-3 and J usage is TRBJ1-6; D gene uncertain. The origin of this receptor is a man between 60 and 75 years old with urothelial cancer. This specimen was tumor tissue, taken before atezolizumab (anti-PD-L1) treatment. This CDR3 is CASSLNSPNSPLHF. CDR3 DNA sequence: TGTGCCAGCAGCTTAAACAGTCCTAATTCACCCCTCCACTTT.